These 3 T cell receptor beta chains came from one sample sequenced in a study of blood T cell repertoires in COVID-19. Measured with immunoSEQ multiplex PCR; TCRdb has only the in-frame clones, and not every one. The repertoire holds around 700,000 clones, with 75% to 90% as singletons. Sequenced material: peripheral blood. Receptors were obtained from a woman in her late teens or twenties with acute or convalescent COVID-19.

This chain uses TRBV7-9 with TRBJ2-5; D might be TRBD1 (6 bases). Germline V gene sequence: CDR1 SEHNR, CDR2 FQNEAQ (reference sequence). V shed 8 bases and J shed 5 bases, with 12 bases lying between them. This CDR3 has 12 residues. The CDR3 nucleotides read TGTGCCAGCGCAGGGGTAATGGAGACCCAGTACTTC. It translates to CASAGVMETQYF.

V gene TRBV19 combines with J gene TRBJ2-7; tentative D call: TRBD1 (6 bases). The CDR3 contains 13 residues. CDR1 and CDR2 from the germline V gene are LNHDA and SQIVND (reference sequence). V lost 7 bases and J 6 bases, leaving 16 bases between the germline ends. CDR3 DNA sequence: TGTGCCAGTATGGGGACACCGAAGTCCGAGCAGTACTTC. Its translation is CASMGTPKSEQYF.

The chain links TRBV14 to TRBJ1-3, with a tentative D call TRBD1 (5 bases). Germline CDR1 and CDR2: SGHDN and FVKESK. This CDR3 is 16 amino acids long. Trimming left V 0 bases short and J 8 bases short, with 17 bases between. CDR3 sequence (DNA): TGTGCCAGCAGCCAAGAGTTCGGGGGTATTTTTGACACCATATATTTT. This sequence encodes CASSQEFGGIFDTIYF.